Listed below are T cell receptor beta chains from one sample, sequenced in a study of CXCR3-negative and CXCR3-positive naive CD8 T cells. TCRdb processed the 5' RACE reads again and assigns one entry to each CDR3 protein, with no DNA. Listed are 80,000 to 95,000 distinct CDR3 sequences; about 1.4% falls within the top ten. The sample was naive CXCR3- CD8+ T cells from blood. The origin of the receptors is a human donor in good health. Some clones in this sample may be carry-over from other donors' samples. The CDR3 runs from the conserved cysteine through the conserved F or W. Each record gives: V gene, J gene, CDR3 protein.

TRBV12-3/TRBV12-4	TRBJ2-1	CASSIPQGYNEQFF
TRBV29-1	TRBJ2-7	CSTLDRNSYEQYF
TRBV9	TRBJ2-7	CASSVGGLAGSSYEQYF
TRBV29-1	TRBJ2-5	CSVERDRGKETQYF
TRBV7-9	TRBJ2-7	CASSLVTGAYEQYF
TRBV18	TRBJ2-1	CASSPFERGAYNEQFF
TRBV18	TRBJ2-7	CASSSILLYEQYF
TRBV20-1	TRBJ2-7	CSARDAIRLVSSYEQYF
TRBV7-9	TRBJ2-5	CASSPQGLETQYF
TRBV24-1	TRBJ2-3	CATSGSLGPWDTQYF
TRBV29-1	TRBJ2-3	CSVDGTGVSTDTQYF
TRBV28	TRBJ1-4	CASSFAAVNEKLFF
TRBV29-1	TRBJ2-7	CSVEGTGVDSYEQYF
TRBV7-6	TRBJ2-7	CASSKGGSYEQYF
TRBV4-1	TRBJ2-5	CASSQGAGKGEETQYF
TRBV7-2	TRBJ1-1	CASSLRGGQDTEAFF
TRBV7-9	TRBJ1-1	CASSYPRGRWDTEAFF
TRBV9	TRBJ1-6	CASSERSQVRYNSPLHF
TRBV7-3	TRBJ2-5	CASSTGLAGGQETQYF
TRBV6-6	TRBJ1-4	CASSSSRQLEKLFF
TRBV29-1	TRBJ2-1	CSVLPGHLNEQFF
TRBV15	TRBJ2-2	CATSTYLGGGELFF
TRBV24-1	TRBJ2-2	CATSELGELFF
TRBV7-9	TRBJ1-1	CASSLVSRNTEAFF
TRBV7-2	TRBJ2-3	CASSLLDLGYTQYF
TRBV7-9	TRBJ1-2	CASSLDSNYGYTF
TRBV2	TRBJ1-2	CASSATTGGWGYGYTF
TRBV7-2	TRBJ2-7	CASSLYPGLTNEQYF
TRBV7-9	TRBJ2-1	CASTLVDDDYNEQFF
TRBV7-8	TRBJ2-3	CASSTRTSGGSDTQYF
TRBV9	TRBJ2-1	CASIRLAGECSHNEQFF
TRBV5-1	TRBJ2-7	CASSWGHGTYEQYF
TRBV28	TRBJ2-7	CASSTGFSTSWEYF
TRBV7-9	TRBJ2-5	CASRWTGGRGGEETQYF
TRBV21-1	TRBJ1-1	CASSTPGGNTEAFF
TRBV20-1	TRBJ1-5	CSALPGESDQPQHF
TRBV6-5	TRBJ1-1	CASSYGRLDRTEAFF
TRBV6-2/TRBV6-3	TRBJ2-1	CASSFGTSGYEQFF
TRBV4-1	TRBJ2-7	CASSPHYGDAWQIYEQYF
TRBV29-1	TRBJ2-1	CSVLPWARREQFF
TRBV19	TRBJ2-5	CASSNRDKFQETQYF
TRBV28	TRBJ2-7	CASSRNRVPYEQYF
TRBV5-1	TRBJ2-1	CASSLAAGAYNEQFF
TRBV7-9	TRBJ2-1	CASRPTSIAEQFF
TRBV5-4	TRBJ1-2	CASSSLTANYGYTF
TRBV19	TRBJ2-1	CASETNGRYNEQFF
TRBV24-1	TRBJ1-2	CATSDETGRNGYTF
TRBV28	TRBJ2-2	CASLLGPHGVLNAGELFF
TRBV20-1	TRBJ2-3	CSARWEGLAETDTQYF